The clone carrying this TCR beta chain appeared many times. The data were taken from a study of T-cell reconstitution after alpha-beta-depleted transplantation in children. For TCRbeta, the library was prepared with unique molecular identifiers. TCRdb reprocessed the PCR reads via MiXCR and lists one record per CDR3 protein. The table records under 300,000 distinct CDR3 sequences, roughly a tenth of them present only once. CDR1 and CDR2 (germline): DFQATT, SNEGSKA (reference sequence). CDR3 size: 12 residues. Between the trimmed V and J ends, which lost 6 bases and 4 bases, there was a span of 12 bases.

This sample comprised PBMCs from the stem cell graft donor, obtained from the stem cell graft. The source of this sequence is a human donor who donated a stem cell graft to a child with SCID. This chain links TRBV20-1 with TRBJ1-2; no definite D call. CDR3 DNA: TGCAGTGCGCGCGGGGTGACCTATGGCTACACCTTC. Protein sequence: CSARGVTYGYTF.